These 24 T cell receptor beta chains share one sample of origin, sequenced in a study of regulatory T cells in long-lasting Graves disease. CDR3 regions were amplified by Arm-PCR using iRepertoire HTBI primers to build TCR beta libraries. TCRdb re-derived calls from the multiplex PCR reads in MiXCR, one entry per CDR3 protein. The sample gives approximately 690,000 distinct CDR3 sequences, about 30% of which show up once; under 55% is in the top ten. Time point in this sample: persistent/refractory GD, antithyroid drugs over 5 years with positive TRAb. Researchers made the TCR library from RNA that was extracted from PBMCs. Sample: peripheral blood mononuclear cells (PBMCs), taken when the disease was refractory, from a patient treated with antithyroid drugs. The receptors stem from a female donor with Graves disease.

The CDR3 region has the DNA TGTGCCAGCAGCTTGGTAACAGGGGATCCCAATAACTATGGCTACACCTTC. Translating gives CASSLVTGDPNNYGYTF. The chain joins TRBV7-9 to TRBJ1-2, with 7 bases that match TRBD1. The V and J ends lost 3 bases and 1 base, in that order; junction bases with no gene match: 11. Germline V gene sequence: CDR1 SEHNR, CDR2 FQNEAQ (reference sequence). CDR3 length: 17 residues.

This clonotype was counted a few times. The gene calls are TRBV12-3 or TRBV12-4 and TRBJ2-3; D might be TRBD1 (6 bases). V lost 5 bases, J lost 8 bases, and 17 bases lay in between. CDR3 length: 14 residues. The DNA for the CDR3 is TGTGCCAGCAGTCTAGGACAGTCCCACGGTACGCAGTATTTT. As protein: CASSLGQSHGTQYF.

V gene TRBV7-9 combines with J gene TRBJ2-7; D possibly corresponds to TRBD2 (6 bases). CDR3 length: 14 amino acids. V lost 1 base to trimming and J lost 7 bases, with 14 bases between them. Germline CDR1 and CDR2: SEHNR and FQNEAQ (reference sequence). CDR3 DNA: TGTGCCAGCAGCTTAGTTAGCGGCGGGCGAGAGCAGTACTTC. Amino acids: CASSLVSGGREQYF.

Of note for this clonotype: The CDR3 end shows no conserved phenylalanine or tryptophan, and so a read error is likely. V usage is TRBV11-2 and J usage is TRBJ1-1, with D possibly TRBD1 on 5 matching bases. Trimming stripped 0 bases from V and 4 bases from J, with 9 bases between. From germline, CDR1 is SGHAT and CDR2 FQNNGV. CDR3 size: 14 residues. The CDR3 spells CASSLDLGVTEAFL. The CDR3 nucleotides read TGTGCCAGCAGCTTAGATCTAGGGGTCACTGAAGCTTTCCTT.

This clonotype was detected only a few times. V gene TRBV25-1 combines with J gene TRBJ2-7; weak D call: TRBD2 (6 bases). The germline V and J ends were trimmed by 4 bases and 0 bases, with 16 bases remaining between them. The CDR3 has 16 residues. CDR1 and CDR2 (germline): MGHDK, SYGVNS. The CDR3 sequence: CASSGRPGLDSYEQYF. As DNA, the CDR3 is TGTGCCAGCAGTGGGAGACCGGGACTCGACTCCTACGAGCAGTACTTC.

A few counts support this clonotype. The CDR3 here is CASRGAGSHEQYF. The CDR3, as DNA: TGTGCCAGCAGGGGCGCAGGGTCCCACGAGCAGTACTTC. V and J are TRBV10-3 and TRBJ2-7; weak D call: TRBD1 (6 bases). Trimming pared 10 bases from V and 5 bases from J, leaving 18 bases between. CDR3 length: 13 amino acids. Germline assignment: CDR1 ENHRY and CDR2 SYGVKD.

This clonotype was seen a handful of times. This chain uses TRBV6-9 with TRBJ1-5; D is uncertain. Germline CDR1 and CDR2: MNHGY and SVAAGI. With 3 bases removed from V and 3 bases from J, the gap between germline ends came to 9 bases. This CDR3 is 14 amino acids long. CDR3: CASSYGVDNQPQHF. Written as DNA, the CDR3 is TGTGCCAGCAGTTACGGGGTGGACAATCAGCCCCAGCATTTT.

This chain connects TRBV11-2 to TRBJ1-1; D not resolved. Germline-derived CDR1 and CDR2 are SGHAT and FQNNGV. V was pared by 6 bases and J by 3 bases, with 20 bases between. The length of the CDR3 is 16 residues. This chain's CDR3 is CASRRRWKRADTEAFF. DNA of the CDR3: TGTGCCAGCAGAAGAAGATGGAAGCGTGCGGACACTGAAGCTTTCTTT.

The table lists this clonotype with a few counts. The V gene is TRBV20-1, the J gene TRBJ1-5, with a weak D call TRBD1 (5 bases). Trimming removed 6 bases at V and 1 base at J, with 13 bases between. Germline loops: CDR1 DFQATT, CDR2 SNEGSKA (reference sequence). CDR3 length: 14 residues. CDR3 sequence (DNA): TGCAGTGCGCCTATCAGGGAGAGCAATCAGCCCCAGCATTTT. Translating gives CSAPIRESNQPQHF.

J is TRBJ2-3 and V is TRBV5-1; D may be TRBD1 (5 bases). Trimming shortened V by 4 bases and J by 5 bases, and 29 bases separated the two germline ends. CDR3 length: 19 amino acids. Germline CDR1 SGHRS, CDR2 YFSETQ. The CDR3 loop is CASSLRPTEWGFSVDTQYF. The CDR3 DNA follows: TGCGCCAGCAGCCTACGTCCTACAGAGTGGGGCTTTAGTGTAGATACGCAGTATTTT.

The chain joins TRBV7-3 to TRBJ1-2; D remains ambiguous. Germline-derived CDR1 and CDR2 are SGHTA and FQGTGA. The germline V and J ends were trimmed by 3 bases and 4 bases, with 9 bases remaining between them. The CDR3 is made up of 13 amino acids. The DNA for the CDR3 is TGTGCCAGCAGCTTTGGTTCTTCCTATGGCTACACCTTC. Amino acids: CASSFGSSYGYTF.

The CDR3 region has the DNA TGCAGTGCTAGGTATGGGGACAATCAGCCCCAGCATTTT. The encoded protein is CSARYGDNQPQHF. The genes are TRBV20-1 and TRBJ1-5; D gene uncertain. This CDR3 has 13 residues. The germline gives CDR1 DFQATT, CDR2 SNEGSKA (reference sequence). Between the trimmed V and J ends, which lost 3 bases and 3 bases, there was a span of 9 bases.

The chain is built from TRBV5-1 and TRBJ2-7; either TRBD1 or TRBD2 may fit D (6 bases each). Deletions cut 3 bases from V and 5 bases from J, with 12 bases between. The CDR3 spans 13 residues. Germline loops: CDR1 SGHRS, CDR2 YFSETQ. The CDR3 nucleotides read TGCGCCAGCAGCTATACAGGGACTGACGAGCAGTACTTC. Protein sequence: CASSYTGTDEQYF.

The V call is TRBV28, the J call TRBJ1-3; D may be TRBD1 (6 bases). The CDR3 length is 15 residues. Trimming removed 10 bases from V and 6 bases from J, with 22 bases in between. CDR1 and CDR2 (germline): MDHEN, SYDVKM. The CDR3 DNA sequence: TGTGCCACCCACCCGGGTTTGGGGGCTCTAAACACCATATATTTT. This codes for CATHPGLGALNTIYF.

The genes are TRBV19 and TRBJ2-7; tentatively, D is TRBD2 (6 bases). Trimming pared 5 bases from V and 0 bases from J, leaving 23 bases between. The CDR3 loop spans 18 amino acids. Germline loops: CDR1 LNHDA, CDR2 SQIVND (reference sequence). DNA for the CDR3: TGTGCCAGTAGTTCCTACCCATCCCAGGCTAGCGCCTCCTACGAGCAGTACTTC. This encodes CASSSYPSQASASYEQYF.

J is TRBJ1-5 and V is TRBV20-1; D is unclear. The germline V gene encodes CDR1 DFQATT and CDR2 SNEGSKA (reference sequence). Trimming stripped 0 bases from V and 2 bases from J, with 11 bases between. CDR3 length: 15 residues. The CDR3 coding sequence is TGCAGTGCTAGAGATCGGCGCATAGGCAATCAGCCCCAGCATTTT. Encoded protein: CSARDRRIGNQPQHF.

In the case of this clonotype: One end of the junction does not line up with germline, which may come from a read error. The chain recombines TRBV6-2 or TRBV6-3 with TRBJ1-2, with 10 bases identical to TRBD1. The CDR3 has 15 residues. Germline V gene data show CDR1 as MNHEY and CDR2 as SVGEGT. CDR3 in amino acids: CASSGLPGQGRGCTF. The CDR3 region has the DNA TGTGCCAGCAGTGGACTTCCGGGACAGGGGAGAGGCTGCACCTTC.

The V gene is TRBV30, the J gene TRBJ1-2; maybe TRBD1 (5 bases). Deletions cut 4 bases from V and 8 bases from J, with 14 bases between. Germline lookup yields CDR1 GTSNPN and CDR2 SVGIG (reference sequence). The CDR3 has 12 residues. CDR3: CAWTVGAGGYTF. The CDR3 DNA reads as TGTGCCTGGACGGTCGGTGCAGGGGGCTACACCTTC.

This clonotype showed up just a few times. This chain uses TRBV14 with TRBJ1-1; D remains unclear. Germline V CDR1 and CDR2: SGHDN, FVKESK. This CDR3 contains 15 residues. Trimming took off 1 base at V and 4 bases at J, with 13 bases between the two ends. This CDR3 is CASSQATGRGTEAFF. Written as DNA, the CDR3 is TGTGCCAGCAGCCAAGCCACGGGCCGGGGCACTGAAGCTTTCTTT.

This clonotype occurred many times. The V call is TRBV13, the J call TRBJ1-1; D is ambiguous. The germline CDR1 and CDR2 sequences are PRHDT and FYEKMQ (reference sequence). Trimming removed 0 bases from V and 5 bases from J, with 13 bases in between. CDR3 length: 15 residues. CDR3 DNA: TGTGCCAGCAGCTTAGGCCCGGGAGGCGGAACTGAAGCTTTCTTT. This encodes CASSLGPGGGTEAFF.

The chain uses TRBV7-3 and TRBJ2-7, with TRBD2 matching 7 bases. The V gene end was trimmed by 1 base and the J gene end by 4 bases; junction bases not matched to a gene: 7. CDR1 and CDR2 from the germline V gene are SGHTA and FQGTGA. This CDR3 region has 15 residues. CDR3 protein: CASSLRAGVPYEQYF. The CDR3 DNA is TGTGCCAGCAGCTTAAGGGCGGGAGTACCTTACGAGCAGTACTTC.

The chain recombines TRBV6-2 or TRBV6-3 with TRBJ1-1; TRBD1 agrees at 8 bases. Unmatched junction bases numbered 6, after V lost 3 bases and J lost 0 bases. CDR1 and CDR2 from the germline V gene are MNHEY and SVGEGT. The CDR3 has 16 amino acids. In DNA, the CDR3 is TGTGCCAGCAGTTATTCCCCAGGGGGCTTGAACACTGAAGCTTTCTTT. Translating it yields CASSYSPGGLNTEAFF.

This clonotype showed up just a few times. V gene TRBV20-1 combines with J gene TRBJ2-7; D assignment may be TRBD1 or TRBD2 (7 bases each). The V and J ends lost 7 bases and 3 bases respectively, with 25 bases between them. This CDR3 comprises 16 residues. CDR1 DFQATT and CDR2 SNEGSKA come from the germline V gene (reference sequence). The CDR3 is CSVLGGASGTFYEQYF. CDR3 bases: TGCAGTGTACTAGGGGGCGCCAGCGGGACTTTCTACGAGCAGTACTTC.

This clonotype was seen a few times. The chain carries TRBV4-1 and TRBJ2-7; D unresolved. Germline assignment: CDR1 MGHRA and CDR2 YSYEKL. V was clipped by 3 bases and J by 5 bases, with 11 bases between them. CDR3 length equals 13 residues. The CDR3, as DNA: TGCGCCAGCAGCCAGTCGGTCTGGCACGAGCAGTACTTC. Encoded protein: CASSQSVWHEQYF.